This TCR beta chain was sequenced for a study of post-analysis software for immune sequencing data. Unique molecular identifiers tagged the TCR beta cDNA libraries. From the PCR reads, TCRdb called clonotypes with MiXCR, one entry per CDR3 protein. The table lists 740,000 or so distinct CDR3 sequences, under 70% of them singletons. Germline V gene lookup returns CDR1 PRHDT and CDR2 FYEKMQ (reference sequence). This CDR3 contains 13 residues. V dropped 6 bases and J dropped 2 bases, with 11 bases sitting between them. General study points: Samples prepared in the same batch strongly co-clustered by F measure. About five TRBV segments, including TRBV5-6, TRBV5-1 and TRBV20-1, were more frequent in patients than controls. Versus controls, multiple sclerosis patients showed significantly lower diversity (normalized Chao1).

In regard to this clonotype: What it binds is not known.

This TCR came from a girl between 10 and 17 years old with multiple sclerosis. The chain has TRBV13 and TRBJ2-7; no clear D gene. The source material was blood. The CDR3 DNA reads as TGTGCCAGCAGTTATCCGAGCACCTACGAGCAGTACTTC. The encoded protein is CASSYPSTYEQYF. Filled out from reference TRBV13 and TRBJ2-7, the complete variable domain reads AAGVIQSPRHLIKEKRETATLKCYPIPRHDTVYWYQQGPGQDPQFLISFYEKMQSDKGSIPDRFSAQQFSDYHSELNMSSLELGDSALYFCASSYPSTYEQYFGPGTRLTVT.